This TCR beta chain was captured in a study of blood T cells in healthy people across ages. The use of a sample-barcoded 5' primer and a J-beta primer mix characterized a second PCR of roughly 6 to 11 cycles. Each cDNA molecule received a tag from a template-switch adaptor that had 12 random nucleotides. TCRdb recomputed calls from the 5' RACE reads with MiXCR, one row per CDR3 protein. In the table there are roughly 1.6 million distinct CDR3 sequences, about 31% of which are singletons. V lost 5 bases and J 0 bases, leaving 8 bases between the germline ends. Germline V lookup: CDR1 LNHNV, CDR2 YYDKDF (reference sequence). This CDR3 comprises 13 residues.

This receptor was obtained from a woman in her 30s in good health. The chain is built from TRBV15 and TRBJ2-7; D gene ambiguous. The sequenced sample consisted of blood. CDR3 sequence reads: CATSEYLSYEQYF. The CDR3 region has the DNA TGTGCCACCAGCGAGTACCTCTCCTACGAGCAGTACTTC.